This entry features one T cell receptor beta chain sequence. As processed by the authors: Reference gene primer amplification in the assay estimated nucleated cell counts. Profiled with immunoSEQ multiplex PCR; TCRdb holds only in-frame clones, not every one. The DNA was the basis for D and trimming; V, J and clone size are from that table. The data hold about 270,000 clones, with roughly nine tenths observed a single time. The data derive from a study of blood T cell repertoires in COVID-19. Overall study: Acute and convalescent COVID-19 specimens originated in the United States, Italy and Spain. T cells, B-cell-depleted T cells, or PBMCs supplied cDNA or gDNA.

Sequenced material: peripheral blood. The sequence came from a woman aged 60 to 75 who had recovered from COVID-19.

CDR3 nucleotides: TGTGCCAGCAGCCAGGACTGGGCCTACGAGCAGTACTTC. Its protein is CASSQDWAYEQYF. V is TRBV6-2 or TRBV6-3 and J is TRBJ2-7, with D perhaps matching TRBD2 (5 bases). Germline V lookup: CDR1 MNHEY, CDR2 SVGEGT. Trimming left V 6 bases short and J 2 bases short, with 11 bases between. The CDR3 runs to 13 residues.